Below are 13 T cell receptor beta chains sequenced from a single sample in a study of OX40 agonist ivuxolimab in advanced cancers. Here immunoSEQ multiplex PCR was the method, and the copy in TCRdb shows in-frame clones only, minus some. Here the sample spans just over 60,000 clones, around 90% being singletons. The source material was CD4+ or CD8+ T cells sorted from blood, sampled in a trial of the OX40 agonist ivuxolimab. These receptor sequences come from an adult with an advanced solid tumor such as melanoma, head and neck, liver or kidney cancer.

With regard to this clone: The identical CDR3 is also encoded by other nucleotide sequences in the sample. This rearrangement joins TRBV7-9 to TRBJ2-1; 8 bases agree with TRBD2. CDR3 length equals 16 residues. The trim removed 5 bases at V and 2 bases at J, leaving 8 bases unmatched. In germline, CDR1 is SEHNR, CDR2 FQNEAQ (reference sequence). CDR3 loop: CASSPRGGSAYNEQFF. CDR3 DNA: TGTGCCAGCAGCCCCCGGGGGGGGAGTGCCTACAATGAGCAGTTCTTC.

This chain links TRBV27 with TRBJ1-6; D is unclear. The germline V and J ends were trimmed by 3 bases and 3 bases, with 6 bases remaining between them. The CDR3 is 14 amino acids. Looked up from germline, CDR1 is MNHEY and CDR2 is SMNVEV (reference sequence). CDR3: CASSFGDYNSPLHF. CDR3 nucleotides: TGTGCCAGCAGTTTTGGAGACTATAATTCACCCCTCCACTTT.

This clone was seen a few times. This chain joins TRBV6-5 and TRBJ2-7; 10 bases map to TRBD1. Germline CDR1 MNHEY, CDR2 SVGAGI. This CDR3 has 14 residues. Trimming took 5 bases from V and 6 from J; bases not matched to a gene: 7. The CDR3 loop reads CASSDPTGGSEQYF. The CDR3 DNA is TGTGCCAGCAGTGACCCGACAGGGGGCAGCGAGCAGTACTTC.

CDR3 nucleotides: TGCGCCAGCAGCCAAGTCTCGAACTATGGCTACACCTTC. It translates to CASSQVSNYGYTF. The chain employs TRBV4-1 and TRBJ1-2; D gene uncertain. The CDR3 covers 13 residues. Germline V gene sequence: CDR1 MGHRA, CDR2 YSYEKL. The V end was cut by 1 base, the J end by 2 bases, with 5 bases between.

V gene TRBV2 combines with J gene TRBJ1-4; D remains unclear. The CDR3 runs to 14 residues. Trimming cost V 8 bases and J 4 bases, with 14 bases left between them. CDR1 is SNHLY and CDR2 is FYNNEI in the germline V gene. For the CDR3, the DNA is TGTGCCAGCCAAGCGCAGAAAAATAATGAAAAACTGTTTTTT. Its translation is CASQAQKNNEKLFF. Supplemented by reference TRBV2 and TRBJ1-4, the full variable domain reads EPEVTQTPSHQVTQMGQEVILRCVPISNHLYFYWYRQILGQKVEFLVSFYNNEISEKSEIFDDQFSVERPDGSNFTLKIRSTKLEDSAMYFCASQAQKNNEKLFFGSGTQLSVL.

This chain links TRBV29-1 with TRBJ2-1; tentatively, D is TRBD2 (6 bases). This CDR3 is built from 16 residues. V lost 4 bases, J lost 1 base, and 17 bases lay in between. The germline V gene has CDR1 SQVTM and CDR2 ANQGSEA. CDR3 amino acids: CSVVWAGGWSYNEQFF. The CDR3 DNA reads TGCAGCGTTGTTTGGGCCGGGGGATGGTCCTACAATGAGCAGTTCTTC.

The V gene is TRBV27, the J gene TRBJ2-3; D gene ambiguous. CDR3 size: 13 residues. Germline V gene sequence: CDR1 MNHEY, CDR2 SMNVEV (reference sequence). Trimming pared 4 bases from V and 2 bases from J, leaving 7 bases between. Written as DNA, the CDR3 is TGTGCCAGCAGTTCACAAGACACAGATACGCAGTATTTT. Amino acid sequence: CASSSQDTDTQYF.

The rearrangement uses TRBV6-5 and TRBJ2-3; possible D gene TRBD1, 6 bases. Germline CDR1 and CDR2: MNHEY and SVGAGI. This CDR3 region has 14 residues. V was trimmed by 2 bases and J by 7 bases, leaving 13 bases between them. The CDR3 DNA is TGTGCCAGCAGTTACAAAGGGACATCAAATACGCAGTATTTT. It yields the protein CASSYKGTSNTQYF.

The V call is TRBV27, the J call TRBJ2-1; 14 bases line up with TRBD2. Germline V lookup: CDR1 MNHEY, CDR2 SMNVEV (reference sequence). The CDR3 is 15 residues long. V lost 3 bases and J lost 10; bases outside the gene matches: 5. DNA for the CDR3: TGTGCCAGCAGTTTGGGGACTAGCGGGAGAGACGAGCAGTTCTTC. As protein: CASSLGTSGRDEQFF.

The chain couples TRBV5-6 to TRBJ2-5, with D perhaps given as TRBD1 or TRBD2 (5 bases each). This CDR3 contains 15 residues. The germline V gene has CDR1 SGHDT and CDR2 YYEEEE. The ends were cut back, 1 base at V and 4 bases at J, with 14 bases in the middle. The CDR3: CASSLLRDLRETQYF. The DNA of the CDR3 is TGTGCCAGCAGCTTGTTACGGGACCTCCGAGAGACCCAGTACTTC.

This clone was found once. J is TRBJ2-7 and V is TRBV6-1, with D uncertain. The CDR3 has 13 amino acids. CDR1 and CDR2 from the germline V gene are MNHNS and SASEGT. Trimming removed 8 bases from V and 6 bases from J, with 17 bases in between. The CDR3 region has the DNA TGTGCCAGCTACCAAGAATTTAACCTCGAGCAGTACTTC. This translates into CASYQEFNLEQYF.

The rearrangement uses TRBV7-7 and TRBJ2-2, with no clear D. Trimming removed 11 bases from V and 6 bases from J, with 19 bases in between. The CDR3 length is 14 residues. Germline CDR1 reads SSHAT; CDR2 reads FNYEAQ (reference sequence). CDR3 amino acids: CAAGGTLHPGELFF. Here the CDR3 DNA reads TGTGCCGCTGGCGGCACGCTGCACCCCGGGGAGCTGTTTTTT. Using reference TRBV7-7 and TRBJ2-2 for the parts outside the CDR3, the full variable domain is GAGVSQSPRYKVTKRGQDVTLRCDPISSHATLYWYQQALGQGPEFLTYFNYEAQPDKSGLPSDRFSAERPEGSISTLTIQRTEQRDSAMYRCAAGGTLHPGELFFGEGSRLTVL.

The rearrangement joins TRBV9 to TRBJ2-1; possibly TRBD2 for D (5 bases). The V and J ends lost 4 bases and 2 bases respectively, with 16 bases between them. The CDR3 has 16 amino acids. CDR1 is SGDLS and CDR2 is YYNGEE in the germline V gene. The CDR3 coding sequence is TGTGCCAGCAGCTATGGAAGGAGCGGACCCTACAATGAGCAGTTCTTC. Amino acid sequence: CASSYGRSGPYNEQFF.